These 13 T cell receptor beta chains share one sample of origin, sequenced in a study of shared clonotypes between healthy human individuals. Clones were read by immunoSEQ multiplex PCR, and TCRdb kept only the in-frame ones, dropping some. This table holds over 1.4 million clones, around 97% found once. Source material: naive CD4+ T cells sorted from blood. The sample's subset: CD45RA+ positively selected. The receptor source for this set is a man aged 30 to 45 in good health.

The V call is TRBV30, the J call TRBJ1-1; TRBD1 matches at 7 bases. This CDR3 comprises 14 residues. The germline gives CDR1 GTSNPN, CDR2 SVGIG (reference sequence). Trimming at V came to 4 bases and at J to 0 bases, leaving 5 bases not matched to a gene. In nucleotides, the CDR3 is TGTGCCTGGATGGGGGGACAGCTGAACACTGAAGCTTTCTTT. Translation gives CAWMGGQLNTEAFF.

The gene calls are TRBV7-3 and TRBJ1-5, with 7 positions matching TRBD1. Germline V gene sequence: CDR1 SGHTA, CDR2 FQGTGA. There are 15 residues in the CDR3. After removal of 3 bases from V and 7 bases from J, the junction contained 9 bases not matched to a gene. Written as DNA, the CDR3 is TGTGCCAGCAGCTTTGGGGGGGACAGTGCGCAGCCCCAGCATTTT. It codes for CASSFGGDSAQPQHF.

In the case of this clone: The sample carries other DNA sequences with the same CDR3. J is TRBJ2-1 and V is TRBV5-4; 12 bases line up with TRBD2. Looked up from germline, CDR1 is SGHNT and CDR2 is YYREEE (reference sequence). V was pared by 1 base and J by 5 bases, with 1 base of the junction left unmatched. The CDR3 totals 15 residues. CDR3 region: CASSLRLAGDNEQFF. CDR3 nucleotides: TGTGCCAGCAGCTTGAGACTAGCGGGAGACAATGAGCAGTTCTTC.

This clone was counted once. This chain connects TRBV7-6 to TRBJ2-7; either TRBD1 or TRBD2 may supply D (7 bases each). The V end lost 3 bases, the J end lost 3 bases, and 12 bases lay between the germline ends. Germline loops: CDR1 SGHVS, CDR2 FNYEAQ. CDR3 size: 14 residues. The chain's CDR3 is CASSLTGRDYEQYF. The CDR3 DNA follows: TGTGCCAGCAGCTTGACAGGGAGGGACTACGAGCAGTACTTC.

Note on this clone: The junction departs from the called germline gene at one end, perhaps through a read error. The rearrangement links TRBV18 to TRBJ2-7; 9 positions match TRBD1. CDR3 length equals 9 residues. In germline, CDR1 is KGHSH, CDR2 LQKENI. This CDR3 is CASSPDRGF. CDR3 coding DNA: TGTGCCAGCTCACCGGACAGGGGTTTC.

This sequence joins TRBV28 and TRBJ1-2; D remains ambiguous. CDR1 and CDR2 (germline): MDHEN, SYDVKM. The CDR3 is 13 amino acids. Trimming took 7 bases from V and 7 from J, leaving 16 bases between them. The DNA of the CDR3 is TGTGCCAGCACCGATTACGGGCTGTCTGGCTACACCTTC. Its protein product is CASTDYGLSGYTF.

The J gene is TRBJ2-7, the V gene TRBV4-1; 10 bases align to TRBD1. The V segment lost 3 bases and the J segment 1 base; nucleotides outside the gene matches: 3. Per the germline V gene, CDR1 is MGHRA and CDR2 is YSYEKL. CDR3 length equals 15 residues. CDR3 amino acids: CASSQDRGSSYEQYF. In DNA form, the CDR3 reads TGCGCCAGCAGCCAGGACAGGGGGTCTTCCTACGAGCAGTACTTC.

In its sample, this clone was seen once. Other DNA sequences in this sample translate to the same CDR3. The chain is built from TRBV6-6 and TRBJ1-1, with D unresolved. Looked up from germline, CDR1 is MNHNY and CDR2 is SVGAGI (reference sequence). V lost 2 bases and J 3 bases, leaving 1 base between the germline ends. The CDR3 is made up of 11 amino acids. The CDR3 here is CASSYDTEAFF. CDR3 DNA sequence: TGTGCCAGCAGTTACGACACTGAAGCTTTCTTT.

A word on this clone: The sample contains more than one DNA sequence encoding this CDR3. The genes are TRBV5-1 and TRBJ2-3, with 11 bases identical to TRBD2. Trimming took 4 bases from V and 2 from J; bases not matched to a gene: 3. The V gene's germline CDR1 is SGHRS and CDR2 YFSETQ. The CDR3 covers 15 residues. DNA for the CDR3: TGCGCCAGCAGCCTGGGACTAGCGGACACAGATACGCAGTATTTT. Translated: CASSLGLADTDTQYF.

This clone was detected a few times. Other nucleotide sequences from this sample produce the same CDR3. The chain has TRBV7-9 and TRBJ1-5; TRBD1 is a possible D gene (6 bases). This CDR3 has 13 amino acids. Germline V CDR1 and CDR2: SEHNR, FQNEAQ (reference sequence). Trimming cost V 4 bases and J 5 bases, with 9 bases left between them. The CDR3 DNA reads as TGTGCCAGCAGCTCACAGGGAGATCAGCCCCAGCATTTT. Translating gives CASSSQGDQPQHF. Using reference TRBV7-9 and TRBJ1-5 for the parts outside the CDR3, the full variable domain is DTGVSQNPRHKITKRGQNVTFRCDPISEHNRLYWYRQTLGQGPEFLTYFQNEAQLEKSRLLSDRFSAERPKGSFSTLEIQRTEQGDSAMYLCASSSQGDQPQHFGDGTRLSIL.

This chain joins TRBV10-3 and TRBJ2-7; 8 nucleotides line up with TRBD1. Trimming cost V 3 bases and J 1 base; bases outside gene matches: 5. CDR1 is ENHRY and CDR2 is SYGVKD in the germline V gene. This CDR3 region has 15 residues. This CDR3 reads CAISDRGDRSYEQYF. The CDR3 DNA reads TGTGCCATCAGTGATAGGGGGGACAGGTCCTACGAGCAGTACTTC.

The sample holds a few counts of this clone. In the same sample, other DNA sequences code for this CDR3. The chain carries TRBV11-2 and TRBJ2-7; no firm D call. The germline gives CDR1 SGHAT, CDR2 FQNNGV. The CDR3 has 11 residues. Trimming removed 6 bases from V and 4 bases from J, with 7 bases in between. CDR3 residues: CASSPSYEQYF. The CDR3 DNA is TGTGCCAGCAGTCCCAGTTACGAGCAGTACTTC.

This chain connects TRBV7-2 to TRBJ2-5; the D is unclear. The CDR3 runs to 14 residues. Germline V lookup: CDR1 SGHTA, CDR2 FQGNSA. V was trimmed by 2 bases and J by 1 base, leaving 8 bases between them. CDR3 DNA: TGTGCCAGCAGCTTATCACAGTTCCAAGAGACCCAGTACTTC. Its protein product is CASSLSQFQETQYF.